These 5 T cell receptor beta chains came from one sample sequenced in a study of cytomegalovirus exposure and HLA in healthy donors (dated by TCRdb to 2016 to 2017). The library was obtained by the immunoSEQ multiplex PCR assay. For the multiplex PCR, a mixture combining 60 forward primers for TCR Vbeta segments and 13 reverse primers for TCR Jbeta segments was used. This immuneACCESS table, as held by TCRdb, lists in-frame sequences with V and J called but not all clones. Of the missing ones, under half trace to an unresolved V gene in checked studies; the others have no known cause. Present in this sample are about 130,000 clones, roughly 72% of which were seen just once. The ten largest clones add up to approximately 1.8% of the sample. The sequenced sample consisted of PBMCs. All receptors derive from a woman between 50 and 59 years old in good health and CMV-seronegative.

CDR3 coding DNA: TGTGCCAGCACCTGGGGCAGGGCGAATGAGCAGTTCTTC. Protein sequence: CASTWGRANEQFF. This chain joins TRBV28 and TRBJ2-1; possible D gene TRBD1, 5 bases. Trimming shortened V by 7 bases and J by 7 bases, and 14 bases separated the two germline ends. Germline loops: CDR1 MDHEN, CDR2 SYDVKM. There are 13 residues in the CDR3. Based on the CDR3 plus reference TRBV28 and TRBJ2-1, the full variable domain is DVKVTQSSRYLVKRTGEKVFLECVQDMDHENMFWYRQDPGLGLRLIYFSYDVKMKEKGDIPEGYSVSREKKERFSLILESASTNQTSMYLCASTWGRANEQFFGPGTRLTVL.

The genes are TRBV27 and TRBJ2-7, with 8 bases identical to TRBD2. J was trimmed by 2 bases and V by 6 bases; bases with no gene match: 6. This CDR3 contains 14 residues. Germline V CDR1 and CDR2: MNHEY, SMNVEV (reference sequence). CDR3 sequence reads: CASRRGAPAYEQYV. CDR3 coding DNA: TGTGCCAGCAGGCGGGGGGCGCCGGCCTACGAGCAGTACGTC.

V and J are TRBV4-2 and TRBJ2-3; D possibly corresponds to TRBD2 (5 bases). Germline V lookup: CDR1 LGHNA, CDR2 YNFKEQ. The CDR3 runs 16 residues. V lost 0 bases to trimming and J lost 0 bases, with 10 bases between them. The CDR3 region is CASSQEGASSTDTQYF. The CDR3 DNA sequence: TGTGCCAGCAGCCAAGAGGGAGCCTCCAGCACAGATACGCAGTATTTT.

The rearrangement uses TRBV5-1 and TRBJ1-1; 11 bases are a match to TRBD1. V gave up 3 bases and J gave up 2 bases; unmatched junction bases: 3. The germline V gene encodes CDR1 SGHRS and CDR2 YFSETQ. The CDR3 sequence is 15 residues long. CDR3 sequence: CASSSGTGGNTEAFF. The CDR3 DNA reads TGCGCCAGCAGCTCGGGGACAGGGGGAAACACTGAAGCTTTCTTT. Supplemented by reference TRBV5-1 and TRBJ1-1, the full variable domain reads KAGVTQTPRYLIKTRGQQVTLSCSPISGHRSVSWYQQTPGQGLQFLFEYFSETQRNKGNFPGRFSGRQFSNSRSEMNVSTLELGDSALYLCASSSGTGGNTEAFFGQGTRLTVV.

V is TRBV9 and J is TRBJ1-1, with TRBD1 identical over 10 bases. Germline V gives CDR1 SGDLS, CDR2 YYNGEE. J gave up 2 bases and V 3 bases, and 4 bases lay outside the gene matches. The CDR3 totals 15 residues. CDR3 protein: CASSAPTGGNTEAFF. CDR3 nucleotide sequence: TGTGCCAGCAGCGCCCCGACAGGGGGCAACACTGAAGCTTTCTTT.